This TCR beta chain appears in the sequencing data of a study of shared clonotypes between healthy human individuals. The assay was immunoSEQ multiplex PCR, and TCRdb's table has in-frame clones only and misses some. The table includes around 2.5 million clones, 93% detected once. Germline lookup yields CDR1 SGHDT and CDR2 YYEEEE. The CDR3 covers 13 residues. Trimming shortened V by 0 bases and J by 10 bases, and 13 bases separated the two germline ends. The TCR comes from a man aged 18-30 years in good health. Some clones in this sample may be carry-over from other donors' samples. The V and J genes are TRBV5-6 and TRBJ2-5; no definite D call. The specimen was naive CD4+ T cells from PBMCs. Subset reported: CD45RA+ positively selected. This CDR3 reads CASSLEFGPSQYF. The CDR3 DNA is TGTGCCAGCAGCTTGGAGTTCGGGCCCAGCCAGTACTTC.